This record covers a single TCR beta chain. This clonotype was detected once. Its antigen is currently not known. Base quality data are lacking; no much larger clone is found one base away. Weak support is all one read offers. Peripheral blood CD8+ and CD4+ T cells from healthy donors, Susac syndrome patients and multiple sclerosis patients were profiled using high-throughput TCR beta sequencing. The multiple sclerosis controls were treatment-naive patients whose relapsing-remitting disease, either stable or active, fulfilled the revised McDonald criteria. Bulk CD8+ and CD4+ T cells were purified by magnetic negative isolation, whereas CD8+ TEMRA cells were enriched by FACS. Blood was collected in EDTA tubes and processed within 24 hours, with PBMCs isolated through density gradient centrifugation. PBMCs intended for TCR sequencing were frozen in liquid nitrogen and were later thawed in a 37 degrees C water bath. The sorted or isolated CD4+, CD8+ and CD8+ TEMRA cells had a purity of 90% or higher.

The CDR3 numbers 16 residues from cysteine through phenylalanine. Solely the CDR3 DNA is kept, with 48 bases framed from the first base. V is pared back by 3 bases and J by 6 bases, with 18 bases lying between the germline termini. RNA was extracted with the RNeasy kit and 0.5 to 1 ug was reverse transcribed using random hexamers. TCR beta CDR3 regions were amplified with the immunoSEQ multiplex PCR assay covering 54 Vbeta and 13 Jbeta segments. PCR amplification bias was corrected using a synthetic template baseline for primer optimization and computational correction. From the authors' description of their analysis: Reads were annotated to V, D and J genes per IMGT and analyzed with immunoSEQ Analyzer, keeping only productive sequences. Clonality was calculated as one minus the Shannon entropy normalized by log2 of the number of productive unique sequences. For each patient and control, public and private clones were evaluated among the 100 most prevalent clones. Susac-specific clones were defined as absent from healthy and MS cohorts, around 1,000 published viral clones and other ImmuneACCESS disease sequences. TCRdb reprocessing: public reads trimmed at Q25 with fastp, clones called with MiXCR, in-frame beta chains kept. Under each unique CDR3 protein, matching rows form one entry showing the most common genes and DNA. The authors' filters were not applied to this entry. This sample comprises about 300,000 distinct CDR3 sequences, roughly 85% of them detected only once. The top ten clones comprise 0.11% of the sample.

This sample was taken from a study of CD8 T cells in Susac syndrome (dated by TCRdb to between 2019 and 2020). Looking at the study overall: The study used repertoire sequencing to test whether antigen drove CD8+ T cell activation and differentiation in Susac syndrome. The study compared CD8+ T cell repertoire clonality among about a dozen healthy donors, 14 Susac syndrome patients and some 16 multiple sclerosis patients.

Points the paper makes about the study in general: The number of individuals in the TCR sequencing and HLA analysis was acknowledged as relatively small.

The TCR sequence derives from a human donor with multiple sclerosis. The receptor chain draws on TRBV12-3 or TRBV12-4 and TRBJ1-5; TRBD1 is perhaps the D gene, given 6 matching bases. The sequencing sample was made of CD8+ T cells from PBMCs. The CDR3 loop reads CASSLAGDRGIQPQHF. The DNA sequence reads TGTGCCAGCAGTTTGGCAGGGGACCGAGGGATTCAGCCCCAGCATTTT.